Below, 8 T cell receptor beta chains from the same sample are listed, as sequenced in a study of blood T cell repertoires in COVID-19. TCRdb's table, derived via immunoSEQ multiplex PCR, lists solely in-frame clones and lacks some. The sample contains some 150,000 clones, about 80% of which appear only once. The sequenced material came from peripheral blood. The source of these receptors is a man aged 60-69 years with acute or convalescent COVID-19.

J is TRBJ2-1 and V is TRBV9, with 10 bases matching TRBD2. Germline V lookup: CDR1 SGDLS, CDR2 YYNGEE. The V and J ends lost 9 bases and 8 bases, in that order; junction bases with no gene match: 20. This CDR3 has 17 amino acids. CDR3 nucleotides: TGTGCCACCCCCAAGGATACATTAGCGGGAGGTGGAGATGAGCAGTTCTTC. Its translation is CATPKDTLAGGGDEQFF.

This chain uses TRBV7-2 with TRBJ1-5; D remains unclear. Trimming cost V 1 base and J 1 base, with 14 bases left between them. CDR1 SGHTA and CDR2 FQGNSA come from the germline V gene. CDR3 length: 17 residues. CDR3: CASSLVAGALSNQPQHF. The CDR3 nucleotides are TGTGCCAGCAGCTTAGTTGCGGGAGCCCTAAGCAATCAGCCCCAGCATTTT.

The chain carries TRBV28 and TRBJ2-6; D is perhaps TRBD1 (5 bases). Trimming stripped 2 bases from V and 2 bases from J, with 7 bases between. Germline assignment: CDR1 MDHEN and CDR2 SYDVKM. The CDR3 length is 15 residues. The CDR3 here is CASSLPGTGANVLTF. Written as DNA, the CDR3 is TGTGCCAGCAGTTTACCAGGGACTGGGGCCAACGTCCTGACTTTC.

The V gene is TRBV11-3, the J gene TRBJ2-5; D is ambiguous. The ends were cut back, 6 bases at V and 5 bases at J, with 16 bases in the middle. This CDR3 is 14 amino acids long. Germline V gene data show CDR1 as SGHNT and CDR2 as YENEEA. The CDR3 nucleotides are TGTGCCAGCAGTCACGACGGGTCAATGGAGACCCAGTACTTC. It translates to CASSHDGSMETQYF.

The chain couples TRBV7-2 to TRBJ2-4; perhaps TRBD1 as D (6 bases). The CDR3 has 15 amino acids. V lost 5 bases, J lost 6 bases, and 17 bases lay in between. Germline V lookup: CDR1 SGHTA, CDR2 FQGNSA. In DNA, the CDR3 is TGTGCCAGCAGCCCCGACACAGGGTTCAGAAACATTCAGTACTTC. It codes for CASSPDTGFRNIQYF. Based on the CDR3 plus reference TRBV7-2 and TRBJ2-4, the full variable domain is GAGVSQSPSNKVTEKGKDVELRCDPISGHTALYWYRQSLGQGLEFLIYFQGNSAPDKSGLPSDRFSAERTGGSVSTLTIQRTQQEDSAVYLCASSPDTGFRNIQYFGAGTRLSVL.

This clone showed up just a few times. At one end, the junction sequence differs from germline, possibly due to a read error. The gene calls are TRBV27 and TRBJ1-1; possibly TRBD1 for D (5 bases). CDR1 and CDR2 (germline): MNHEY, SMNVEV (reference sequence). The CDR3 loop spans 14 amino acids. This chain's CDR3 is CASRFRLGGTEAFF. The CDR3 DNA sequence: TGTGCCAGCCGTTTCCGATTGGGGGGCACTGAAGCTTTCTTT.

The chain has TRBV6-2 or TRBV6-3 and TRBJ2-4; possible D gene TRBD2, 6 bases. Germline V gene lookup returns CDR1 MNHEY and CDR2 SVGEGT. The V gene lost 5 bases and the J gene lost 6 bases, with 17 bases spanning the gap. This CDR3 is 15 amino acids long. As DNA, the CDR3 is TGTGCCAGCAGTGGTTTAACAGGAGGGACAAACATTCAGTACTTC. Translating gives CASSGLTGGTNIQYF.

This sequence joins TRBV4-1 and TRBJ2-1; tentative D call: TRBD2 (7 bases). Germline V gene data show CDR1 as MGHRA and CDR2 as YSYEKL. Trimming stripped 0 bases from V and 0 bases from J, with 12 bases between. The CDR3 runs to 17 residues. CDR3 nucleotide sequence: TGCGCCAGCAGCCAAGATGGCGGGGGCCTCTCCTACAATGAGCAGTTCTTC. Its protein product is CASSQDGGGLSYNEQFF.